The T cell receptor beta chain under discussion was sequenced for a study of early T cells in non-severe SARS-CoV-2 infection. Study-level background: Sequencing of unsorted whole blood was done on bulk RNA, leaving chains unpaired. Study conclusions and caveats: Clonotype matching in VDJdb favored anti-spike CD8 responses and did not capture private and CD4 specificities.

This clonotype was picked up a small number of times. Its antigen is still unknown. The library protocol tagged individual cDNA molecules with unique molecular identifiers. TCRdb reprocessed the 5' RACE reads with MiXCR, giving one entry per CDR3 protein. The sample includes about 77,000 distinct CDR3 sequences, less than 5.5% of them seen just once. The germline V gene has CDR1 SGHAT and CDR2 FQNNGV. This CDR3 is 14 amino acids long. Trimming took 2 bases from V and 6 from J, leaving 14 bases between them. The sample here was whole blood, taken at baseline. The chain is built from TRBV11-2 and TRBJ2-7; D is undetermined. This TCR was sampled from an adult who was a healthcare worker with PCR-confirmed SARS-CoV-2 infection or an uninfected control (not recorded which). CDR3 protein: CASSLRLVGSEQYF. CDR3 in DNA: TGTGCCAGCAGCTTACGGTTAGTTGGCAGCGAGCAGTACTTC. Complete variable domain (other parts from reference TRBV11-2 and TRBJ2-7): EAGVAQSPRYKIIEKRQSVAFWCNPISGHATLYWYQQILGQGPKLLIQFQNNGVVDDSQLPKDRFSAERLKGVDSTLKIQPAKLEDSAVYLCASSLRLVGSEQYFGPGTRLTVT.